The next 23 T cell receptor beta chains were all read from a single sample in a study of blood T cell repertoires in COVID-19. Method: immunoSEQ multiplex PCR; TCRdb's copy keeps in-frame clones and lacks some. The sample yields under 250,000 clones, 65% to 90% seen once. The specimen sequenced was PBMCs or T cells enriched from blood (not recorded which). These TCRs come from a woman in her forties or fifties with acute COVID-19.

V usage is TRBV23-1 and J usage is TRBJ2-5; 11 bases map to TRBD2. TRBV23-1 carries the ORF label, with uncertain function. Trimming at V came to 10 bases and at J to 5 bases, leaving 3 bases not matched to a gene. The CDR3 consists of 12 residues. The CDR3 loop is CAIWTSGETQYF. In DNA, the CDR3 is TGCGCCATCTGGACTAGCGGGGAGACCCAGTACTTC.

The chain recombines TRBV27 with TRBJ2-3; tentatively, D is TRBD2 (6 bases). Trimming shortened V by 1 base and J by 1 base, and 9 bases separated the two germline ends. The V gene's germline CDR1 is MNHEY and CDR2 SMNVEV (reference sequence). The CDR3 has 15 residues. Here the CDR3 reads CASSLWGGGTDTQYF. The DNA for the CDR3 is TGTGCCAGCAGTTTATGGGGCGGGGGCACAGATACGCAGTATTTT.

The chain combines TRBV10-3 with TRBJ1-3, with 9 bases that match TRBD1. Germline V gene lookup returns CDR1 ENHRY and CDR2 SYGVKD. The ends lost 5 bases at V and 3 bases at J; junction bases unmatched: 5. This CDR3 has 15 residues. CDR3 coding DNA: TGTGCCATCAGTATTACAGGGGGCTATGGAAACACCATATATTTT. Residues: CAISITGGYGNTIYF.

The chain links TRBV30 to TRBJ1-5; D is unclear. CDR3 size: 17 residues. The germline V gene encodes CDR1 GTSNPN and CDR2 SVGIG (reference sequence). The ends were cut back, 0 bases at V and 7 bases at J, with 22 bases in the middle. CDR3 coding DNA: TGTGCCTGGAGTGTTAGCGGCTGGGCCCACCCCGACCAGCCCCAGCATTTT. It specifies CAWSVSGWAHPDQPQHF.

The chain links TRBV19 to TRBJ1-2; D gene unclear. The CDR3 extends over 13 amino acids. CDR1 is LNHDA and CDR2 is SQIVND in the germline V gene (reference sequence). The V end lost 3 bases, the J end lost 4 bases, and 9 bases lay between the germline ends. CDR3 in DNA: TGTGCCAGTAGTATCCAGGAACTCTATGGCTACACCTTC. Translated, it gives CASSIQELYGYTF. Drawing the rest from reference TRBV19 and TRBJ1-2, the complete variable domain is DGGITQSPKYLFRKEGQNVTLSCEQNLNHDAMYWYRQDPGQGLRLIYYSQIVNDFQKGDIAEGYSVSREKKESFPLTVTSAQKNPTAFYLCASSIQELYGYTFGSGTRLTVV.

The rearrangement joins TRBV19 to TRBJ1-2, with D perhaps matching TRBD1 (6 bases). Trimming removed 1 base at V and 8 bases at J, with 11 bases between. Germline values: CDR1 LNHDA, CDR2 SQIVND (reference sequence). CDR3 length equals 13 residues. The CDR3 reads CASSIAGAWGYTF. CDR3 in DNA: TGTGCCAGTAGTATAGCAGGGGCCTGGGGCTACACCTTC.

In its sample, this clone was seen once. The rearrangement joins TRBV30 to TRBJ2-1; D unresolved. The CDR3 is made up of 12 amino acids. Germline CDR1 GTSNPN, CDR2 SVGIG (reference sequence). V lost 1 base and J 2 bases, leaving 3 bases between the germline ends. The CDR3 coding sequence is TGTGCCTGGAGTGCTCCCTACAATGAGCAGTTCTTC. It encodes CAWSAPYNEQFF.

The V call is TRBV6-2 or TRBV6-3, the J call TRBJ2-7; 7 bases fit TRBD2. The V and J ends lost 5 bases and 0 bases, in that order; junction bases with no gene match: 7. The CDR3 runs 15 residues. The germline CDR1 and CDR2 sequences are MNHEY and SVGEGT. CDR3 nucleotides: TGTGCCAGCAGTCTCAGCGGGGCCCTCTCCTACGAGCAGTACTTC. This sequence encodes CASSLSGALSYEQYF.

The genes are TRBV4-1 and TRBJ2-5; 11 nucleotides match TRBD2. This CDR3 is 18 amino acids long. Germline assignment: CDR1 MGHRA and CDR2 YSYEKL. With V trimmed by 4 bases and J by 5 bases, 15 bases remained unmatched. The DNA for the CDR3 is TGCGCCAGCAGCCTCGTGGCTAGCGGGGGGTCCCCGTCGGAGACCCAGTACTTC. Translated: CASSLVASGGSPSETQYF.

The CDR3 coding sequence is TGTGCCAGCTCACCACCGGGGCGGCAGCGAGGAGGCTACACCTTC. This gives the protein CASSPPGRQRGGYTF. The genes are TRBV18 and TRBJ1-2; TRBD1 is a possible D gene (5 bases). The CDR3 sequence is 15 residues long. Trimming took 0 bases from V and 8 from J, leaving 16 bases between them. CDR1 and CDR2 (germline): KGHSH, LQKENI.

This chain joins TRBV30 and TRBJ2-5, with 7 bases that match TRBD2. The CDR3 consists of 16 residues. Per the germline V gene, CDR1 is GTSNPN and CDR2 is SVGIG (reference sequence). V trimming: 4 bases; J trimming: 4 bases; junction bases outside the gene matches: 15. The CDR3 here is CAWKRRASGVRETQYF. The CDR3 DNA reads as TGTGCCTGGAAGAGGCGGGCTAGCGGTGTGCGAGAGACCCAGTACTTC.

V usage is TRBV7-8 and J usage is TRBJ1-5, with D perhaps matching TRBD1 (5 bases). V dropped 5 bases and J dropped 4 bases, with 18 bases sitting between them. The CDR3 is 16 amino acids. Germline lookup yields CDR1 SGHVS and CDR2 FQNEAQ. This chain's CDR3 is CASSPSLVRANQPQHF. In nucleotides, the CDR3 is TGTGCCAGCAGCCCGAGCCTCGTCAGGGCGAATCAGCCCCAGCATTTT. Combining the CDR3 with reference TRBV7-8 and TRBJ1-5 gives the whole variable domain GAGVSQSPRYKVAKRGQDVALRCDPISGHVSLFWYQQALGQGPEFLTYFQNEAQLDKSGLPSDRFFAERPEGSVSTLKIQRTQQEDSAVYLCASSPSLVRANQPQHFGDGTRLSIL.

The V gene is TRBV9, the J gene TRBJ1-2; 7 positions agree with TRBD1. V trimming: 0 bases; J trimming: 4 bases; junction bases outside the gene matches: 3. This CDR3 is built from 14 residues. The germline gives CDR1 SGDLS, CDR2 YYNGEE. CDR3: CASSVVGGSYGYTF. The CDR3, as DNA: TGTGCCAGCAGCGTAGTAGGGGGCTCCTATGGCTACACCTTC.

In this sample, this clone turned up a few times. The DNA of the CDR3 is TGTGCCAGCAGTACTCCGGGACAGGGCGTTTACGAGCAGTACTTC. Encoded protein: CASSTPGQGVYEQYF. V and J are TRBV6-5 and TRBJ2-7, with 9 bases matching TRBD1. CDR1 MNHEY and CDR2 SVGAGI come from the germline V gene. Trimming took 5 bases from V and 4 from J; bases not matched to a gene: 9. The CDR3 covers 15 residues.

This sequence joins TRBV5-1 and TRBJ1-1, with D perhaps TRBD1 (5 bases). V gave up 0 bases and J gave up 0 bases, with 9 bases separating them. The germline CDR1 and CDR2 sequences are SGHRS and YFSETQ. CDR3 length equals 15 residues. The DNA of the CDR3 is TGCGCCAGCAGCTTGGAGGCACAGGTGAACACTGAAGCTTTCTTT. This sequence encodes CASSLEAQVNTEAFF. Variable domain in full (rest from reference TRBV5-1 and TRBJ1-1): KAGVTQTPRYLIKTRGQQVTLSCSPISGHRSVSWYQQTPGQGLQFLFEYFSETQRNKGNFPGRFSGRQFSNSRSEMNVSTLELGDSALYLCASSLEAQVNTEAFFGQGTRLTVV.

V usage is TRBV11-2 and J usage is TRBJ1-5; D perhaps matches TRBD1 (5 bases). This CDR3 is built from 18 residues. Germline V CDR1 and CDR2: SGHAT, FQNNGV. The germline V and J ends were trimmed by 5 bases and 0 bases, with 20 bases remaining between them. Written as DNA, the CDR3 is TGTGCCAGCAGCACCCCGGCAAGGGGAGGATATAGCAATCAGCCCCAGCATTTT. It yields the protein CASSTPARGGYSNQPQHF. The full variable domain, rest sourced from reference TRBV11-2 and TRBJ1-5, is EAGVAQSPRYKIIEKRQSVAFWCNPISGHATLYWYQQILGQGPKLLIQFQNNGVVDDSQLPKDRFSAERLKGVDSTLKIQPAKLEDSAVYLCASSTPARGGYSNQPQHFGDGTRLSIL.

V gene TRBV6-5 combines with J gene TRBJ2-7, with D maybe TRBD1 (6 bases). V was pared by 2 bases and J by 0 bases, with 8 bases between. The CDR3 length is 14 residues. Per the germline V gene, CDR1 is MNHEY and CDR2 is SVGAGI. Here the CDR3 DNA reads TGTGCCAGCAGTTACGGCAGGGGCTCCTACGAGCAGTACTTC. Translated, it gives CASSYGRGSYEQYF.

This chain links TRBV3-1 (or the pseudogene TRBV3-2) with TRBJ2-5; D remains ambiguous. This CDR3 is built from 14 residues. Germline CDR1 LGHDT, CDR2 YNNKEL (reference sequence). Trimming took 1 base from V and 5 from J, leaving 11 bases between them. The CDR3: CASSQGMPRETQYF. The CDR3 DNA is TGTGCCAGCAGCCAAGGTATGCCCCGGGAGACCCAGTACTTC.

The CDR3 nucleotides are TGTGCCATCGGAGGGACCTCCGTTTCCTACGAGCAGTACTTC. The encoded protein is CAIGGTSVSYEQYF. The chain is built from TRBV10-3 and TRBJ2-7, with D perhaps matching TRBD2 (6 bases). V lost 8 bases to trimming and J lost 1 base, with 15 bases between them. CDR1 is ENHRY, CDR2 SYGVKD, per germline. The CDR3 loop spans 14 amino acids.

The chain links TRBV6-5 to TRBJ1-6; TRBD1 matches at 11 bases. Germline V gives CDR1 MNHEY, CDR2 SVGAGI. This CDR3 is built from 13 residues. J gave up 10 bases and V 6 bases, and 2 bases lay outside the gene matches. The CDR3 nucleotides are TGTGCCAGCAGCGGGACAGGGGGGTCACCCCTCCACTTT. This translates into CASSGTGGSPLHF.

The count of this clone is one. The chain recombines TRBV3-1 (or the pseudogene TRBV3-2) with TRBJ1-5; 9 positions match TRBD1. Germline V gene sequence: CDR1 LGHDT, CDR2 YNNKEL (reference sequence). This CDR3 spans 14 amino acids. J lost 5 bases, V lost 6 bases, and 5 bases had no gene match. The CDR3 sequence is CASRGQGIDQPQHF. The CDR3 coding sequence is TGTGCCAGCAGGGGACAGGGTATTGATCAGCCCCAGCATTTT.

Notes on this clone: This specimen includes other DNA sequences encoding the same CDR3. The genes are TRBV5-4 and TRBJ1-5, with D perhaps matching TRBD1 (6 bases). The CDR3 runs 14 residues. Trimming took off 2 bases at V and 2 bases at J, with 8 bases between the two ends. Germline CDR1 is SGHNT and CDR2 is YYREEE (reference sequence). This CDR3 reads CASSLQGGNQPQHF. Written as DNA, the CDR3 is TGTGCCAGCAGCTTACAGGGTGGCAATCAGCCCCAGCATTTT.

This chain links TRBV5-1 with TRBJ1-5, with 10 positions matching TRBD1. The CDR3 covers 14 residues. With V trimmed by 4 bases and J by 5 bases, 3 bases remained unmatched. Germline CDR1 reads SGHRS; CDR2 reads YFSETQ. The chain's CDR3 is CASSRTGGDQPQHF. CDR3 coding DNA: TGCGCCAGCAGCCGGACAGGGGGAGATCAGCCCCAGCATTTT. The entire variable domain, with the rest obtained from reference TRBV5-1 and TRBJ1-5, is as follows: KAGVTQTPRYLIKTRGQQVTLSCSPISGHRSVSWYQQTPGQGLQFLFEYFSETQRNKGNFPGRFSGRQFSNSRSEMNVSTLELGDSALYLCASSRTGGDQPQHFGDGTRLSIL.